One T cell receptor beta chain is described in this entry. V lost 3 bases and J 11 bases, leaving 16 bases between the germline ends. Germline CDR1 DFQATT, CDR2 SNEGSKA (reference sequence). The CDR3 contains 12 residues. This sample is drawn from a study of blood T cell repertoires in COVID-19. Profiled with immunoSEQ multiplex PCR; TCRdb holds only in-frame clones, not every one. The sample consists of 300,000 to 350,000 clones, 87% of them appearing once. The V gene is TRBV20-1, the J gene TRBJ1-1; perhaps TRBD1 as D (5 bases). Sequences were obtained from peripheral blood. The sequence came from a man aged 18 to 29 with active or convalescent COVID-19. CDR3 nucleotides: TGCAGTGCTAGTTTCGGGGGGTGGTTTGCTTTCTTT. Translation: CSASFGGWFAFF.